This T cell receptor beta chain appears in the sequencing data of a study of OX40 agonist ivuxolimab in advanced cancers. There are 16 residues in the CDR3. Germline assignment: CDR1 MNHNY and CDR2 SVGAGI (reference sequence). This clone was counted a single time. The junction departs from the called germline gene at one end, perhaps through a read error. The repertoire was sequenced with immunoSEQ multiplex PCR; TCRdb's copy has only in-frame clones and lacks some. The sample contains approximately 49,000 clones, 85% of which appear only once. The sequence was collected from an adult with an advanced solid tumor such as melanoma, head and neck, liver or kidney cancer. The sequenced sample was CD4+ or CD8+ T cells sorted from blood, obtained in a trial of the OX40 agonist ivuxolimab. This sequence joins TRBV6-6 and TRBJ1-3, with 11 bases matching TRBD1. The CDR3 DNA follows: TGTGCCAGCCGTTACCTGGGACAGGGGGCTGGAAACACCATATATTTT. Amino acids: CASRYLGQGAGNTIYF.